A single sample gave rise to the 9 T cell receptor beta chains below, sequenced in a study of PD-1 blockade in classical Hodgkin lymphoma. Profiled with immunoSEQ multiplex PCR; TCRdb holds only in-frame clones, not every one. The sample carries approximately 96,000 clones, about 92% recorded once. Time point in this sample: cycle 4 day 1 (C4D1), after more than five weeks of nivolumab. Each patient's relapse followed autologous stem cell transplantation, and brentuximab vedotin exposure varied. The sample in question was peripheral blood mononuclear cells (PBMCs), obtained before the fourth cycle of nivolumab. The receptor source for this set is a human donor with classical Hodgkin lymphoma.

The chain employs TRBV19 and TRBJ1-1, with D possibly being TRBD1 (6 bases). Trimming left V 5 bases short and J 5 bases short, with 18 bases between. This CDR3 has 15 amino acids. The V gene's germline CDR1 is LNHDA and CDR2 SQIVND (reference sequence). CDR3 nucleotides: TGTGCCAGTAGTTTCTCCCTGGGGGCTGGAACTGAAGCTTTCTTT. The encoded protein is CASSFSLGAGTEAFF.

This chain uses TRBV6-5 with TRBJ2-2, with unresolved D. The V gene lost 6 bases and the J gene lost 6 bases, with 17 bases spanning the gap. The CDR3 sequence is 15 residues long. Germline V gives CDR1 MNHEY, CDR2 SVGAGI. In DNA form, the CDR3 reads TGTGCCAGCAGCCCCCCGGGCGGTCTTCCCGGGGAGCTGTTTTTT. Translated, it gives CASSPPGGLPGELFF.

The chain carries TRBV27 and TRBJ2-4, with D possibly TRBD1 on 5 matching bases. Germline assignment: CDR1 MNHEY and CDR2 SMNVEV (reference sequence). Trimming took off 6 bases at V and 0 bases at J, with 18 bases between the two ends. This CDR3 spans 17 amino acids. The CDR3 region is CASSQRQGALAKNIQYF. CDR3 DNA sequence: TGTGCCAGCAGCCAACGCCAGGGCGCACTAGCCAAAAACATTCAGTACTTC.

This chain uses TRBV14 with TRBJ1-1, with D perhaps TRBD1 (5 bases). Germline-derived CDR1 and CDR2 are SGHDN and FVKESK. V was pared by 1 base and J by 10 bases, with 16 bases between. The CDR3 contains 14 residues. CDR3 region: CASSQGRAGRGAFF. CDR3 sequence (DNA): TGTGCCAGCAGCCAAGGCAGGGCAGGGCGTGGAGCTTTCTTT.

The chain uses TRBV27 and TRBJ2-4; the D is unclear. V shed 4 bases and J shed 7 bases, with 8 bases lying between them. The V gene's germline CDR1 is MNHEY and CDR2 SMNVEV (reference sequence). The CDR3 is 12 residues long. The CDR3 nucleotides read TGTGCCAGCAGTTCCTACGGCAACATTCAGTACTTC. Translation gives CASSSYGNIQYF.

The CDR3 reads CASSDGQGIFYEQYF. The CDR3 nucleotides are TGCGCCAGCAGTGACGGACAGGGGATATTCTACGAGCAGTACTTC. The chain couples TRBV10-2 to TRBJ2-7; TRBD1 agrees at 9 bases. The CDR3 totals 15 residues. Unmatched junction bases numbered 6, after V lost 3 bases and J lost 3 bases. Germline V lookup: CDR1 WSHSY, CDR2 SAAADI.

The CDR3 protein is CASSYLLTDTQYF. Written as DNA, the CDR3 is TGTGCCAGCAGTTACCTACTCACAGATACGCAGTATTTT. This chain links TRBV28 with TRBJ2-3; unclear D gene. The CDR3 has 13 amino acids. Per germline, CDR1 MDHEN and CDR2 SYDVKM. V shed 4 bases and J shed 2 bases, with 7 bases lying between them.

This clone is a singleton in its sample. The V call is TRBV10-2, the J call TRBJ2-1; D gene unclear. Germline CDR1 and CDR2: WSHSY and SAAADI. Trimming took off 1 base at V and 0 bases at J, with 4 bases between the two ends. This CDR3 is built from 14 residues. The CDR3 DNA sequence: TGCGCCAGCAGTGAGTGGAGCTCCTACAATGAGCAGTTCTTC. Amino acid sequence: CASSEWSSYNEQFF.

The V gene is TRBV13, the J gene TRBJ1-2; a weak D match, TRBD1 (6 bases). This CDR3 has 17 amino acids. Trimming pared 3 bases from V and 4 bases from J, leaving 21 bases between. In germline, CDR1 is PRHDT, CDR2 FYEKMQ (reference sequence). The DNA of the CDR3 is TGTGCCAGCAGCTTCTCCCGGGGGCAGGGGTGGTCCTATGGCTACACCTTC. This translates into CASSFSRGQGWSYGYTF.